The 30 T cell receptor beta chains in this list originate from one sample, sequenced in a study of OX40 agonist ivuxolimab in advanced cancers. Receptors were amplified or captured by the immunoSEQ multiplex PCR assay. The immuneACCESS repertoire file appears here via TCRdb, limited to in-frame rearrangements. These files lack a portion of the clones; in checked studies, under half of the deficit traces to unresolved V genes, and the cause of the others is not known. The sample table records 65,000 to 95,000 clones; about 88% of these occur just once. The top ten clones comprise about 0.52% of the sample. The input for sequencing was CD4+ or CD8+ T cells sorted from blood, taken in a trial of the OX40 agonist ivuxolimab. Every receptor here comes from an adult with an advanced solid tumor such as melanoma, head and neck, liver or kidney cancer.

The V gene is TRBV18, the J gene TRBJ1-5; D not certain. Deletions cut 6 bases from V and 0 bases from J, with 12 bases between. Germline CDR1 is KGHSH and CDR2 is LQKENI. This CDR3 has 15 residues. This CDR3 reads CASSQVAGSNQPQHF. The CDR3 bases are TGTGCCAGCTCCCAAGTAGCAGGTAGCAATCAGCCCCAGCATTTT.

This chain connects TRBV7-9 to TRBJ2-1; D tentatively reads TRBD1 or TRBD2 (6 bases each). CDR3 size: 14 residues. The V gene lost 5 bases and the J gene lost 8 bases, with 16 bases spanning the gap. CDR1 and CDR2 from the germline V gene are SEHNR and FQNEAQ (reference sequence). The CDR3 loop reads CASSPSGGRDEQFF. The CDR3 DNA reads TGTGCCAGCAGCCCTAGTGGGGGGCGGGATGAGCAGTTCTTC.

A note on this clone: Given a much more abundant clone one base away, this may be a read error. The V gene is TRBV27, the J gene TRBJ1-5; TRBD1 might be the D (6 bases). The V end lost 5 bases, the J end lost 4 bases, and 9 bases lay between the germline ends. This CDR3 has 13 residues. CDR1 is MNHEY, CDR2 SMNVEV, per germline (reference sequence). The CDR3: CASSPQGNQPQHF. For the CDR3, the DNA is TGTGCCAGCAGTCCCCAGGGGAATCAGCCCCAGCATTTT.

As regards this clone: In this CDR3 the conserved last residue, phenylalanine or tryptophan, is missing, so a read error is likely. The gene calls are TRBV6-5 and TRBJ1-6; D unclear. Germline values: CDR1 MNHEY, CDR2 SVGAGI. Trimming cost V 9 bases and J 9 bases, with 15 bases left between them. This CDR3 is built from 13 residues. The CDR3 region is CASLVVVGSPLHL. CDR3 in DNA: TGTGCCAGTCTGGTCGTTGTTGGTTCACCCCTCCACCTT.

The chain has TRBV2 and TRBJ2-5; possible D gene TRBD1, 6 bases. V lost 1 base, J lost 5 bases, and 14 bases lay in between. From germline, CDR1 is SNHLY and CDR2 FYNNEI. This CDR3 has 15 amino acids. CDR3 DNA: TGTGCCAGCAGTGAAGAGGAGCAGGGGACGGAGACCCAGTACTTC. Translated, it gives CASSEEEQGTETQYF.

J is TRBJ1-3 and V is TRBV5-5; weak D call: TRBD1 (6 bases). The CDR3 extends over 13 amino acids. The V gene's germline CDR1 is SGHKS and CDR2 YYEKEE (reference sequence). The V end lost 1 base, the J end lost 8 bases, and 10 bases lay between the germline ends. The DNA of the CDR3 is TGTGCCAGCAGCTTGTCAGGGGCTGACACCATATATTTT. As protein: CASSLSGADTIYF.

The CDR3 loop is CASSQKPGASLSQYF. The CDR3 coding sequence is TGCGCCAGCAGCCAGAAACCGGGGGCCTCGTTGTCCCAGTACTTC. V and J are TRBV5-1 and TRBJ2-5; D might be TRBD1 or TRBD2, each matching 6 bases. V lost 4 bases to trimming and J lost 9 bases, with 22 bases between them. In germline, CDR1 is SGHRS, CDR2 YFSETQ. CDR3 length: 15 amino acids.

CDR3 region: CASKGGGAKNIQYF. The CDR3 nucleotides read TGTGCCAGCAAGGGCGGGGGGGCCAAAAACATTCAGTACTTC. The chain links TRBV2 to TRBJ2-4; 8 bases fit TRBD2. After removal of 7 bases from V and 1 base from J, the junction contained 3 bases not matched to a gene. CDR1 SNHLY and CDR2 FYNNEI come from the germline V gene. The CDR3 is made up of 14 amino acids.

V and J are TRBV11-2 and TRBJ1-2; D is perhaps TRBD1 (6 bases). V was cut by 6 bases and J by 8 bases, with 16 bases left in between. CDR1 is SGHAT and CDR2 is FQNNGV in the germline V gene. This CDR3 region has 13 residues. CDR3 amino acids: CASSAENRAGYTF. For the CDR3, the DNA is TGTGCCAGCAGTGCCGAGAACAGGGCCGGCTACACCTTC.

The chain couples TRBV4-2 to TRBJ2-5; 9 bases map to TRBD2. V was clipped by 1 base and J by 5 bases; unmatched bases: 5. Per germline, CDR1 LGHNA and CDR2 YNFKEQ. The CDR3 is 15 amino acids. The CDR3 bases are TGTGCCAGCAGCCAAGGGGCGGGGGGGCCGGAGACCCAGTACTTC. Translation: CASSQGAGGPETQYF.

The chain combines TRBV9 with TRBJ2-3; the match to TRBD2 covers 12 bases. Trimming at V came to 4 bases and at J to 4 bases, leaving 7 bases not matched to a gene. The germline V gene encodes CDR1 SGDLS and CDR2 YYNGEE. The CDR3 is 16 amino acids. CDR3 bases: TGTGCCAGCAGCCCTGGACTAGCGGGGTTCGCAGATACGCAGTATTTT. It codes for CASSPGLAGFADTQYF.

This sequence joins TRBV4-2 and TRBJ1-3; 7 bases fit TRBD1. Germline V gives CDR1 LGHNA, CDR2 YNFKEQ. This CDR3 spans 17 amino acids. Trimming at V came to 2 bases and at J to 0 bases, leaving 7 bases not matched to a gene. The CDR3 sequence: CASSQFSDRDSGNTIYF. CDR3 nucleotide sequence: TGTGCCAGCAGCCAATTCTCCGACAGGGACTCTGGAAACACCATATATTTT.

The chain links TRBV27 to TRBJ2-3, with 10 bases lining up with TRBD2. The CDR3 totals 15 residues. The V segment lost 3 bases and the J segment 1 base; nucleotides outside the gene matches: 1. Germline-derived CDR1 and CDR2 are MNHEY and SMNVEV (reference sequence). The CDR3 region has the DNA TGTGCCAGCAGTTTGGGACTAGCGCGCACAGATACGCAGTATTTT. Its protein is CASSLGLARTDTQYF.

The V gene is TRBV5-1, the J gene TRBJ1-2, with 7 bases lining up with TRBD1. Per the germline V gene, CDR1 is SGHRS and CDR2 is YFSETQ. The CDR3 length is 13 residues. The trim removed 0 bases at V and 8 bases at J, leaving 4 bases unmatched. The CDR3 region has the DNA TGCGCCAGCAGCTTGGTAGAACAGGGGGGCTACACCTTC. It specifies CASSLVEQGGYTF. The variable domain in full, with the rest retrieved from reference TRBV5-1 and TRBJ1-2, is KAGVTQTPRYLIKTRGQQVTLSCSPISGHRSVSWYQQTPGQGLQFLFEYFSETQRNKGNFPGRFSGRQFSNSRSEMNVSTLELGDSALYLCASSLVEQGGYTFGSGTRLTVV.

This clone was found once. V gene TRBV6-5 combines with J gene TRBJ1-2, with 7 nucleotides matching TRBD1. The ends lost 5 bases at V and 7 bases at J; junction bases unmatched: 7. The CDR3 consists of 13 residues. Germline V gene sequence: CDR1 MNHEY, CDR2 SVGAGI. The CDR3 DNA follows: TGTGCCAGCAGTCCCCGACAGGGCGCTGGCTACACCTTC. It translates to CASSPRQGAGYTF.

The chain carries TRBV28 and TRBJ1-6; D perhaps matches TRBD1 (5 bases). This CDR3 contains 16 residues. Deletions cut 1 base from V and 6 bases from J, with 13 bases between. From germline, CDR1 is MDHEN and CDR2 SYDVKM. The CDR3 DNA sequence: TGTGCCAGCAGTTTATCGGGCACAGGCATTAATTCACCCCTCCACTTT. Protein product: CASSLSGTGINSPLHF.

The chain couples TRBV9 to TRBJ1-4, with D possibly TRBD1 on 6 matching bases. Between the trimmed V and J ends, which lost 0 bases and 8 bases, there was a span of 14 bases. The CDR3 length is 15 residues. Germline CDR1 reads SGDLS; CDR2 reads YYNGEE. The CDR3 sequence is CASSVDEGVEEKLFF. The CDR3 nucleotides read TGTGCCAGCAGCGTAGACGAGGGGGTTGAGGAAAAACTGTTTTTT.

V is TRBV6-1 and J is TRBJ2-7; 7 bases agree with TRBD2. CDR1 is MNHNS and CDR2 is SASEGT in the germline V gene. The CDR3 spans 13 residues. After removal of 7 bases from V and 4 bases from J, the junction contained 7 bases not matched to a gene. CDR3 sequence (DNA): TGTGCCAGCAACCCAGCGGGGTATTACGAGCAGTACTTC. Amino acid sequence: CASNPAGYYEQYF.

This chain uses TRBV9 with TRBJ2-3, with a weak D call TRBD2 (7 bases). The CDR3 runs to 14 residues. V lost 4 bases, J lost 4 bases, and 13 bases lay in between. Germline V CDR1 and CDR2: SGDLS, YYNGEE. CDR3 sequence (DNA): TGTGCCAGCAGCTTTGGCGGGGGCTCAGATACGCAGTATTTT. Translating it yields CASSFGGGSDTQYF.

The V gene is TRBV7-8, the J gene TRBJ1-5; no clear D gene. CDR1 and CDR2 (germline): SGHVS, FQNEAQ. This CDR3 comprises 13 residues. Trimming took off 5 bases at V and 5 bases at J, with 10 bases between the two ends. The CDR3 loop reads CASSRAADQPQHF. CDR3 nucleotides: TGTGCCAGCAGCCGAGCAGCCGATCAGCCCCAGCATTTT.

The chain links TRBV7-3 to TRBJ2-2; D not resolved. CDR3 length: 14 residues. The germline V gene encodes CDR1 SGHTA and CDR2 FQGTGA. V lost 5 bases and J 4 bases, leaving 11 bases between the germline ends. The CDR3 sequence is CASSRDPITGELFF. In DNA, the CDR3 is TGTGCCAGCAGCCGCGATCCGATCACCGGGGAGCTGTTTTTT.

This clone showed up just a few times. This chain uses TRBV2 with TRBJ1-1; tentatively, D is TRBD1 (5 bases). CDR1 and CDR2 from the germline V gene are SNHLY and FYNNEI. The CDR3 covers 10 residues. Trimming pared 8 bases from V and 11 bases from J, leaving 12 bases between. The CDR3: CASGTRRAFF. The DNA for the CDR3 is TGTGCCAGCGGGACCCGGAGGGCTTTCTTT.

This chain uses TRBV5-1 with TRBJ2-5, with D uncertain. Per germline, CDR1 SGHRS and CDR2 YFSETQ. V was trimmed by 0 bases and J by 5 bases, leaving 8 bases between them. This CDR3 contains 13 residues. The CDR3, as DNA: TGCGCCAGCAGCTTGGTTAACCCTGAGACCCAGTACTTC. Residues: CASSLVNPETQYF.

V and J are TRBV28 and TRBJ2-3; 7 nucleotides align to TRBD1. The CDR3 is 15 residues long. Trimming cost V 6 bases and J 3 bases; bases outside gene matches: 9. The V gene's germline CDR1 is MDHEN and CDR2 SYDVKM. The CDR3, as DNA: TGTGCCAGCAGGGATTGGACAGGATCAACAGATACGCAGTATTTT. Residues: CASRDWTGSTDTQYF. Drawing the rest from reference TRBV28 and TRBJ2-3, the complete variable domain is DVKVTQSSRYLVKRTGEKVFLECVQDMDHENMFWYRQDPGLGLRLIYFSYDVKMKEKGDIPEGYSVSREKKERFSLILESASTNQTSMYLCASRDWTGSTDTQYFGPGTRLTVL.

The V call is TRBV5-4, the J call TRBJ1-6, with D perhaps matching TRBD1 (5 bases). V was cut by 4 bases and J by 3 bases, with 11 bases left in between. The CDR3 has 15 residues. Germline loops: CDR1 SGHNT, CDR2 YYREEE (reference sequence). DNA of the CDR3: TGTGCCAGCAGCACCGGGACGGACTATAATTCACCCCTCCACTTT. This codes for CASSTGTDYNSPLHF.

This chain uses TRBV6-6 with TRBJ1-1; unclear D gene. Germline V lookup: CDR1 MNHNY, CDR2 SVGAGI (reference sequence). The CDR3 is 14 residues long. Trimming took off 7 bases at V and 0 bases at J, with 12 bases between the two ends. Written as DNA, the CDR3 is TGTGCCAGCACCGAAAGACAAATGAACACTGAAGCTTTCTTT. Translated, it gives CASTERQMNTEAFF.

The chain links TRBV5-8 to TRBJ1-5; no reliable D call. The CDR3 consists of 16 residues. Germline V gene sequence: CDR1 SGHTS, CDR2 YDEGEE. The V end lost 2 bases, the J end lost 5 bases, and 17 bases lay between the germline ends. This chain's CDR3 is CASSLGGGRIDQPQHF. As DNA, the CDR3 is TGTGCCAGCAGCTTAGGCGGCGGTAGGATAGATCAGCCCCAGCATTTT.

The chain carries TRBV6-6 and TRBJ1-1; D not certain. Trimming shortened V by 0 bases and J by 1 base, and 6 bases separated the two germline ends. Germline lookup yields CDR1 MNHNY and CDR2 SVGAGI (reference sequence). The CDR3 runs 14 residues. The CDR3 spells CASSYSLGNTEAFF. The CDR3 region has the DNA TGTGCCAGCAGTTACTCGCTGGGGAACACTGAAGCTTTCTTT.

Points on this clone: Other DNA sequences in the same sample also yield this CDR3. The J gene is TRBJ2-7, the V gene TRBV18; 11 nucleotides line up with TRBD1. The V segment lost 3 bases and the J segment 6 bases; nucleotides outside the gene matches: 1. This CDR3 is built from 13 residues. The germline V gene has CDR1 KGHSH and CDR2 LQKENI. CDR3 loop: CASSPGQGGEQYF. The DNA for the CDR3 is TGTGCCAGCTCACCGGGACAGGGGGGCGAGCAGTACTTC.

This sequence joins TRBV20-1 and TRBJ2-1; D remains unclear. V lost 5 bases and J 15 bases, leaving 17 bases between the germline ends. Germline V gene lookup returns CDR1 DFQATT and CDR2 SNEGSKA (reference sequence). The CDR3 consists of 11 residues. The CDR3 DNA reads TGCAGTGCTTACCCTACCGGGCCCCCGTTCTTC. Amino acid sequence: CSAYPTGPPFF.